This T cell receptor (beta chain) was recorded in a study of T cells in Graves' hyperthyroidism and ophthalmopathy. Many counts were recorded for this clonotype. RNA transcripts gave rise to amplified TCR beta CDR3 regions. A first-round RT-PCR of the TCR CDR3 used the HTBI primer set. TCRdb used MiXCR to reprocess the multiplex PCR reads, holding one entry per CDR3 protein. Here the sample spans 620,000 or so distinct CDR3 sequences, roughly 14% being singletons. Used for diagnoses were clinical symptoms, serum thyroxine and TRAb, thyroid ultrasound and orbital computed tomography. In germline, CDR1 is MNHEY, CDR2 SVGEGT. J gave up 3 bases and V 8 bases, and 8 bases lay outside the gene matches. The CDR3 is made up of 15 amino acids.

Sequencing was carried out using blood. The TCR originated in a woman aged 50 to 65 with Graves' ophthalmopathy. The chain carries TRBV6-2 or TRBV6-3 and TRBJ2-3; 10 bases are shared with TRBD2. The CDR3 nucleotides read TGTGCCAGCGGCCCTAGCGGGAGTATTACAGATACGCAGTATTTT. Its translation: CASGPSGSITDTQYF.